These 25 T cell receptor beta chains were sequenced from one sample in a study of shared clonotypes between healthy human individuals. Clones were read by immunoSEQ multiplex PCR, and TCRdb kept only the in-frame ones, dropping some. The repertoire holds about 2.3 million clones, with 93% as singletons. Sequencing was carried out using naive CD4+ T cells from PBMCs. Subset specified: CD45RA+ positively selected. The receptors come from a man between 18 and 35 years old in good health. Some clones in this sample may be carry-over from other donors' samples.

For this clone: This sample also contains other DNA sequences that code for the same CDR3. The chain links TRBV5-1 to TRBJ2-6, with 8 positions matching TRBD1. The CDR3 sequence is 17 residues long. Unmatched junction bases numbered 4, after V lost 0 bases and J lost 2 bases. Germline V gene lookup returns CDR1 SGHRS and CDR2 YFSETQ. CDR3 region: CASSLGQGAPGANVLTF. The CDR3 DNA reads TGCGCCAGCAGCTTGGGCCAGGGGGCTCCTGGGGCCAACGTCCTGACTTTC.

The CDR3 sequence is CASSRIEQGGTEAFF. The CDR3, as DNA: TGTGCCAGCAGTAGAATAGAGCAGGGGGGAACTGAAGCTTTCTTT. The V and J genes are TRBV28 and TRBJ1-1, with 7 bases matching TRBD1. V lost 5 bases to trimming and J lost 5 bases; unmatched junction nucleotides: 11. Germline V gene data show CDR1 as MDHEN and CDR2 as SYDVKM. The CDR3 contains 15 residues.

The chain employs TRBV19 and TRBJ2-7; 7 bases line up with TRBD1. CDR1 is LNHDA, CDR2 SQIVND, per germline (reference sequence). The CDR3 is 13 residues long. V was clipped by 8 bases and J by 0 bases; unmatched bases: 4. The CDR3 loop reads CASSGTVSYEQYF. CDR3 coding DNA: TGTGCCAGTTCCGGGACAGTCTCCTACGAGCAGTACTTC. Full variable domain (remainder filled in from reference TRBV19 and TRBJ2-7): DGGITQSPKYLFRKEGQNVTLSCEQNLNHDAMYWYRQDPGQGLRLIYYSQIVNDFQKGDIAEGYSVSREKKESFPLTVTSAQKNPTAFYLCASSGTVSYEQYFGPGTRLTVT.

This clone showed up just once. This chain joins TRBV18 and TRBJ2-5, with a tentative D call TRBD1 (5 bases). Trimming removed 5 bases at V and 2 bases at J, with 9 bases between. Germline CDR1 and CDR2: KGHSH and LQKENI. The CDR3 has 13 amino acids. CDR3 bases: TGTGCCAGCTCATCTGACAGTCAAGAGACCCAGTACTTC. Translating it yields CASSSDSQETQYF.

The CDR3 sequence: CATQTQGGYGYTF. The CDR3 DNA reads as TGTGCCACCCAAACCCAGGGCGGCTATGGCTACACCTTC. The genes are TRBV7-9 and TRBJ1-2; TRBD1 might be the D (5 bases). This CDR3 comprises 13 residues. The V gene lost 10 bases and the J gene lost 4 bases, with 16 bases spanning the gap. Per germline, CDR1 SEHNR and CDR2 FQNEAQ (reference sequence). Complete variable domain (other parts from reference TRBV7-9 and TRBJ1-2): DTGVSQNPRHKITKRGQNVTFRCDPISEHNRLYWYRQTLGQGPEFLTYFQNEAQLEKSRLLSDRFSAERPKGSFSTLEIQRTEQGDSAMYLCATQTQGGYGYTFGSGTRLTVV.

The CDR3 sequence: CASSEFLSGSYDEQYF. Here the CDR3 DNA reads TGTGCCAGCAGTGAATTCTTAAGCGGGAGTTACGACGAGCAGTACTTC. This chain joins TRBV25-1 and TRBJ2-7; 8 bases fit TRBD2. The CDR3 consists of 16 residues. Germline-derived CDR1 and CDR2 are MGHDK and SYGVNS. J gave up 5 bases and V 1 base, and 10 bases lay outside the gene matches.

The CDR3 DNA sequence: TGTGCCATCAGTGAGTCGCGGGGGGCCACCCAAGAGACCCAGTACTTC. As protein: CAISESRGATQETQYF. This chain links TRBV10-3 with TRBJ2-5; TRBD2 matches 8 bases. The junction had 4 bases not matched to a gene; V was cut back by 0 bases and J by 1 base. This CDR3 region has 16 residues. Germline V gene data show CDR1 as ENHRY and CDR2 as SYGVKD.

This clone was seen once. Different DNA sequences within this sample yield the same CDR3. V gene TRBV28 combines with J gene TRBJ2-7, with D possibly matching TRBD1 (5 bases). Germline V gene sequence: CDR1 MDHEN, CDR2 SYDVKM. The V and J ends lost 2 bases and 6 bases respectively, with 8 bases between them. CDR3 length: 12 amino acids. The CDR3 spells CASSLKGVEQYF. The CDR3, as DNA: TGTGCCAGCAGTTTAAAAGGGGTCGAGCAGTACTTC.

The chain combines TRBV5-1 with TRBJ2-7; D perhaps matches TRBD2 (6 bases). The CDR3 loop spans 14 amino acids. The germline gives CDR1 SGHRS, CDR2 YFSETQ. The V gene lost 0 bases and the J gene lost 3 bases, with 10 bases spanning the gap. The CDR3: CASSLVGGVYEQYF. The CDR3 DNA reads TGCGCCAGCAGCTTGGTGGGAGGAGTCTACGAGCAGTACTTC. Using reference TRBV5-1 and TRBJ2-7 for the parts outside the CDR3, the full variable domain is KAGVTQTPRYLIKTRGQQVTLSCSPISGHRSVSWYQQTPGQGLQFLFEYFSETQRNKGNFPGRFSGRQFSNSRSEMNVSTLELGDSALYLCASSLVGGVYEQYFGPGTRLTVT.

This clone was detected only a few times. V usage is TRBV11-1 and J usage is TRBJ2-7; 8 positions match TRBD1. The V gene's germline CDR1 is SGHAT and CDR2 FQDESV (reference sequence). V was clipped by 5 bases and J by 6 bases; unmatched bases: 6. The CDR3 loop spans 13 amino acids. The CDR3 coding sequence is TGTGCCAGCAGCCAAGCGGACAGGGCCGAGCAGTACTTC. Protein: CASSQADRAEQYF.

The chain combines TRBV5-6 with TRBJ2-3; TRBD1 is a possible D gene (5 bases). Germline V CDR1 and CDR2: SGHDT, YYEEEE. The germline V and J ends were trimmed by 2 bases and 4 bases, with 14 bases remaining between them. This CDR3 is built from 15 residues. In DNA form, the CDR3 reads TGTGCCAGCAGCTTAATAAGGGGCCGGGCAGATACGCAGTATTTT. Translation gives CASSLIRGRADTQYF. The full variable domain, in which reference TRBV5-6 and TRBJ2-3 provide the parts outside the CDR3, is DAGVTQSPTHLIKTRGQQVTLRCSPKSGHDTVSWYQQALGQGPQFIFQYYEEEERQRGNFPDRFSGHQFPNYSSELNVNALLLGDSALYLCASSLIRGRADTQYFGPGTRLTVL.

The chain links TRBV7-2 to TRBJ2-3, with D hard to call. Germline lookup yields CDR1 SGHTA and CDR2 FQGNSA. The ends were cut back, 1 base at V and 3 bases at J, with 14 bases in the middle. The CDR3 has 16 residues. The CDR3 bases are TGTGCCAGCAGCTTAGTCCGCCGGATTGGGACAGATACGCAGTATTTT. It yields the protein CASSLVRRIGTDTQYF. Based on the CDR3 plus reference TRBV7-2 and TRBJ2-3, the full variable domain is GAGVSQSPSNKVTEKGKDVELRCDPISGHTALYWYRQSLGQGLEFLIYFQGNSAPDKSGLPSDRFSAERTGGSVSTLTIQRTQQEDSAVYLCASSLVRRIGTDTQYFGPGTRLTVL.

CDR3 sequence: CASSGTTDEQFF. CDR3 in DNA: TGCGCCTCCAGCGGCACTACAGATGAGCAGTTCTTC. The chain couples TRBV4-3 to TRBJ2-1; D perhaps matches TRBD2 (5 bases). Germline CDR1 is LGHNA and CDR2 is YSLEER. V lost 11 bases to trimming and J lost 8 bases, with 16 bases between them. The CDR3 covers 12 residues.

This clone has a single count. The gene calls are TRBV27 and TRBJ2-1, with TRBD2 identical over 8 bases. The CDR3 contains 15 residues. The ends lost 4 bases at V and 5 bases at J; junction bases unmatched: 7. The germline CDR1 and CDR2 sequences are MNHEY and SMNVEV (reference sequence). The CDR3 DNA reads as TGTGCCAGCAGTTCTGTGACTAGCGAGAACAATGAGCAGTTCTTC. It translates to CASSSVTSENNEQFF.

The chain couples TRBV7-3 to TRBJ1-1; TRBD1 agrees at 7 bases. The junction had 12 bases not matched to a gene; V was cut back by 5 bases and J by 0 bases. Germline loops: CDR1 SGHTA, CDR2 FQGTGA. The CDR3 loop spans 17 amino acids. CDR3 residues: CASSPRGGNHMNTEAFF. The CDR3 nucleotides are TGTGCCAGCAGCCCCAGGGGGGGAAATCATATGAACACTGAAGCTTTCTTT.

This chain uses TRBV28 with TRBJ2-7; the match to TRBD1 covers 8 bases. Per germline, CDR1 MDHEN and CDR2 SYDVKM. This CDR3 has 14 residues. With V trimmed by 8 bases and J by 2 bases, 8 bases remained unmatched. Here the CDR3 reads CASEQGGLTYEQYF. CDR3 nucleotide sequence: TGTGCCAGCGAACAGGGGGGTTTGACCTACGAGCAGTACTTC.

The genes are TRBV7-6 and TRBJ1-1; 9 bases are shared with TRBD1. CDR3 size: 16 residues. The V and J ends lost 2 bases and 4 bases, in that order; junction bases with no gene match: 8. Per the germline V gene, CDR1 is SGHVS and CDR2 is FNYEAQ. The CDR3 loop reads CASSLNRDRVPTEAFF. The CDR3 nucleotides are TGTGCCAGCAGCTTAAACCGGGACAGGGTGCCCACTGAAGCTTTCTTT.

V and J are TRBV5-1 and TRBJ2-1; D remains ambiguous. Germline-derived CDR1 and CDR2 are SGHRS and YFSETQ. V shed 3 bases and J shed 0 bases, with 10 bases lying between them. CDR3 length equals 15 residues. In DNA, the CDR3 is TGCGCCAGCAGCTCCATTGCACGCTCCTACAATGAGCAGTTCTTC. Protein sequence: CASSSIARSYNEQFF.

V and J are TRBV7-9 and TRBJ1-1, with D possibly being TRBD1 (6 bases). Trimming removed 4 bases from V and 7 bases from J, with 13 bases in between. In germline, CDR1 is SEHNR, CDR2 FQNEAQ (reference sequence). There are 13 residues in the CDR3. CDR3 in DNA: TGTGCCAGCAGCTACAGGGAAATCGGTGAAGCTTTCTTT. Translating gives CASSYREIGEAFF.

This clone appeared a single time. The rearrangement links TRBV10-3 to TRBJ2-3; 13 bases align to TRBD2. V shed 7 bases, J shed 5 bases, and the junction held 18 bases outside the gene matches. Germline lookup yields CDR1 ENHRY and CDR2 SYGVKD. CDR3 size: 19 residues. The CDR3 DNA is TGTGCCATCACCCCCGCGACTAGCGGGAGGTTGGGTCCTATAGATACGCAGTATTTT. Protein sequence: CAITPATSGRLGPIDTQYF.

The chain is built from TRBV18 and TRBJ2-1; D remains unclear. V lost 3 bases and J 7 bases, leaving 10 bases between the germline ends. Germline V lookup: CDR1 KGHSH, CDR2 LQKENI. The CDR3 spans 13 residues. The CDR3 nucleotides read TGTGCCAGCTCACCGATTCTAGAGAATGAGCAGTTCTTC. Protein product: CASSPILENEQFF.

V and J are TRBV5-1 and TRBJ2-3, with 10 positions matching TRBD2. Germline CDR1 SGHRS, CDR2 YFSETQ. Germline trimming cut 1 base from V and 4 bases from J; bases unmatched to any gene: 12. CDR3 length equals 18 residues. Here the CDR3 DNA reads TGCGCCAGCAGCTTGAAAGGGTCTAGCGGGAGTAACGCAGATACGCAGTATTTT. The encoded protein is CASSLKGSSGSNADTQYF.

This CDR3 is CASSPPRGQAGTEAFF. CDR3 sequence (DNA): TGTGCCAGCTCACCACCGCGTGGGCAGGCCGGCACTGAAGCTTTCTTT. This rearrangement joins TRBV18 to TRBJ1-1; D unclear. Per germline, CDR1 KGHSH and CDR2 LQKENI. The CDR3 consists of 16 residues. V was clipped by 0 bases and J by 4 bases, with 15 bases between them. The full variable domain, with the rest looked up from reference TRBV18 and TRBJ1-1, is NAGVMQNPRHLVRRRGQEARLRCSPMKGHSHVYWYRQLPEEGLKFMVYLQKENIIDESGMPKERFSAEFPKEGPSILRIQQVVRGDSAAYFCASSPPRGQAGTEAFFGQGTRLTVV.

This clone has just one count. The V gene is TRBV2, the J gene TRBJ1-4; the match to TRBD1 covers 9 bases. Trimming cost V 4 bases and J 10 bases; bases outside gene matches: 10. Germline lookup yields CDR1 SNHLY and CDR2 FYNNEI. The CDR3 contains 15 residues. Here the CDR3 reads CASSGTGGLVGKLFF. Written as DNA, the CDR3 is TGTGCCAGCAGTGGTACAGGGGGCTTAGTGGGAAAACTGTTTTTT.

Turning to this clone: Other DNA sequences within the sample encode an identical CDR3. CDR3 protein: CASSSTDTQYF. CDR3 DNA sequence: TGTGCCAGCTCTAGCACAGATACGCAGTATTTT. The V call is TRBV18, the J call TRBJ2-3; D unclear. The CDR3 is made up of 11 amino acids. V was shortened by 6 bases and J by 0 bases, with 1 base between the two germline ends. Germline V gene sequence: CDR1 KGHSH, CDR2 LQKENI.